This record looks at one TCR beta chain sequence and its context. Its target antigen remains unknown. Per-base quality was not reported, and no clone a single base away is much larger than it. The cohort was made up of around 720 healthy bone marrow donors. At the time of sampling, all cohort members were nominally healthy, though unrecorded immune exposures were likely present. The donor tested CMV seropositive, placing the donor among the roughly 270 seropositive members of the cohort. Each donor provided a peripheral blood sample, and peripheral blood mononuclear cells were used for TCR beta sequencing. The Qiagen DNeasy Blood Extraction Kit was used to extract genomic DNA from the blood cell samples. These data come from a study of cytomegalovirus exposure and HLA in healthy donors (TCRdb year 2017). About the full investigation: An earlier analysis of approximately 640 of the donors reported 250 to 350 Gb of sequence data and roughly 110 million unique TCR beta sequences from about 179 million T cells. Using immunosequencing, the study profiled T cell repertoires from 500 to 800 subjects and related those repertoires to cytomegalovirus serostatus. Among around 400 genotyped donors of the cohort, an average of roughly 230,000 unique TCR beta nucleotide sequences was sequenced per donor, of which roughly 17% were non-productive. Roughly five DR-DQ haplotypes were handled as single units for association and clustering, since linkage in the cohort was strong. HLA typing covered class I and class II loci at four-digit resolution. Around 320 gigabases of sequencing data and tens of millions of unique TCR sequences were included in an early release covering about 700 HLA-typed donors. Genome-wide SNP genotypes for about three fifths of the roughly 670 donors were used in a later genetic analysis, which treated that subset as a discovery cohort. The later analysis used no new phenotypic data to find candidate immune exposures, relying instead on TCR beta sequences and their occurrence across donors. The study combined high-throughput TCR immunosequencing, statistical association of individual TCRs with disease status, and machine learning to predict cytomegalovirus infection status. Of the approximately 400 genotyped donors, 75% to 85% were placed in the genetic ancestry cluster associated with self-reported Caucasian donors. Along with the roughly 670-subject first cohort, a separate validation cohort of over 90 different subjects was used. The study aimed to test whether cataloging public T cell receptors could reveal signatures of past pathogen exposure. A later analysis re-examined previously published TCR beta repertoires from more than 550 donors and added high-resolution HLA genotyping to investigate patterns of TCR occurrence. All discovery cohort repertoires had been generated using a single sequencing platform. An earlier analysis of 500 to 750 of the donors applied high-throughput TCR beta sequencing to assess whether each TCR beta V gene segment acted as functional or pseudogenic. Donor age, sex, ethnicity and CMV serostatus were compiled together with the repertoire data. Typing coverage differed by locus: A, B, C, DRB1 and DQB1 were typed in roughly 620-640 donors, DQA1 in about 550, DPA1 in some 610, and DPB1 in roughly 450.

Library generation was performed with the immunoSEQ multiplex PCR assay. For the multiplex PCR, a mixture combining 60 forward primers for TCR Vbeta segments and 13 reverse primers for TCR Jbeta segments was used. Amplification of the CDR3 region of rearranged TCR beta genes was performed with a multiplex PCR assay on genomic DNA. On the Illumina HiSeq System, the amplified TCR beta libraries were sequenced as 87-base-pair reads. Turning to the authors' computational methods: A later analysis tallied roughly 76 million unique TCR beta chains across the roughly 610 repertoires, and around 12 million of those chains were shared by two or more donors. Raw reads were error-corrected and collapsed into unique sequences by a nearest-neighbor algorithm in which closely related sequences were merged to remove PCR and sequencing errors. To assign V, D and J gene segments, CDR3 sequences were aligned to IMGT reference sequences. Each retained sequence needed at least a six-nucleotide match to both a V gene segment and a J gene segment. Rearrangements were classified as productive when the CDR3 lacked stop codons and remained in frame with V and J, and all other rearrangements were classified as non-productive. CDR3 was defined by IMGT convention, running from the second conserved V-encoded cysteine to the conserved J-encoded phenylalanine. The earlier analysis of 450 to 750 of the donors excluded any sequence lacking an unambiguous match to a single V gene segment. An earlier analysis of about 600 of the donors called V segments functional above 56.7% productive rearrangements and segregating when the between-donor standard deviation exceeded 5%. To diagnose cytomegalovirus status from the catalog of TCR beta chain sequences, a statistical classification framework was built. A later analysis assigned V and J genes by comparing TCR nucleotide sequences with IMGT/GENE-DB human TR gene sequences. A later analysis assigned CDR3 sequences and most-parsimonious VDJ recombination scenarios with the TCRdist pipeline. A later analysis defined each TCR beta chain by its CDR3 amino acid sequence plus V-gene family, and excluded reads lacking a unique V-gene family. In a later analysis, around 650 highly shared, low-generation-probability nucleotide sequences were removed to address suspected cross-contamination and a sequencing artifact. A later analysis calculated a clonal expansion index for each public chain from normalized within-repertoire ranks of inferred template counts. In a later analysis, generation probabilities were computed with a VDJ recombination model fitted to out-of-frame rearrangements, and the resulting probabilities were checked against IGoR. In a later analysis, hypergeometric tests were used to score TCR-TCR, TCR-HLA and TCR-CMV co-occurrence, with a repertoire-size bias correction applied to TCR pairs. To estimate false discovery rates, a later analysis permuted the HLA or CMV assignments 20 times. In a later analysis, co-occurring TCRs were grouped using DBSCAN, with TCRdist sequence similarity added in when clustering inside HLA-allele-positive subsets. Co-occurrence clustering excluded repertoires with fewer than 30,000 or more than 120,000 public chains, plus five with anomalous nucleotide sharing. TCRdb re-hosts the immuneACCESS table, in-frame sequences only. Its copies lack some clones; in the studies checked, an unresolved V gene accounts for under half of them, and the cause for the rest is not known. That table furnishes V, J and clone size, whereas the DNA furnished D and trimming. The sample includes around 170,000 clones, with over 70% observed a single time. The ten largest clones capture 2.5% to 3.5% of the sample.

Looking up the germline V gene yields CDR1 SNHLY and CDR2 FYNNEI. From the cysteine up to the phenylalanine, the CDR3 has a length of 13 residues. Only the CDR3 part of the read is kept: 39 bases, read in frame from the first base. V is cut back by 7 bases and J by 5 bases, with 5 bases in the junction unmatched. Points the paper makes about the study in general: The sequencing pipeline was judged likely to have produced a cluster of highly shared sequence variants as a technical artifact. Most TCR sequences were observed very rarely across donors, whereas some public TCRs were present in many individuals. A later genetic analysis associated a missense DCLRE1C variant with V-gene and J-gene trimming of TCR beta chains, and an independent cohort replicated the association. Roughly uniform sequencing depth across donors was assumed in presence/absence analyses, although this assumption may not hold. A further reported finding was that TCR beta sequences accurately predicted the HLA-A and HLA-B alleles for most subjects in the first cohort. The study gave a list of some 150 TCR beta chains associated with cytomegalovirus. A few of the identified cytomegalovirus-associated TCR beta chains were confirmed in vitro to be specific for cytomegalovirus antigens. Roughly 15 rarely observed V segments, including chromosome 9 orphons, were excluded from the earlier analysis of several hundred of the donors because counts were too low. In this cohort, only TCR beta chains were sequenced, and detectable features were limited by the absence of alpha or paired-chain data. An earlier analysis of approximately 530 of the donors showed that most TCR beta V segments appeared in productive rearrangements either about 87% or about 30% of the time, which broadly matched IMGT annotations. Most CMV-associated TCR beta chains appeared to be HLA-restricted in a later analysis, and the HLA associations seemed to be driven largely by CMV exposure. A later analysis associated 16,951 TCR beta sequences with specific HLA alleles at a false discovery rate of 0.05. Immune exposure information for the cohort was limited to CMV serostatus. In a later genetic analysis, fewer N-insertions in productive TCRs were reported among donors in an Asian-associated ancestry cluster than the approximately 710-donor mean. When HLA alleles, especially DR and DQ, strongly co-occurred, attributing TCR associations to individual alleles was difficult. Correlated functional status among segregating V segments might reflect linkage disequilibrium, but an unknown experimental factor could not be ruled out. Because some donors lacked HLA typing at each locus, the association tests relied only on the typed subset. A later analysis found that HLA-associated TCR beta chains were more clonally expanded and had lower generation probabilities than equally common non-associated chains. In a later analysis, the rate of TCR association differed among HLA loci, with DRB1 alleles having the most associated TCRs and HLA-C alleles having the fewest. The authors suggested that the approach could potentially be extended to other disease states and immunological phenotypes. The classifier was reported to diagnose cytomegalovirus status with high specificity and sensitivity in both the original and validation cohorts. Several of the top co-occurrence clusters appeared to be linked to parvovirus B19, influenza, CMV and Epstein-Barr virus, according to a later analysis. The 87-base-pair reads could not distinguish some IMGT-functional V segments, including TRBV6-2 and TRBV6-3, so those segments were excluded.

The receptor was isolated from a woman aged 45-59 years in good health and CMV-seropositive. The sample comprised PBMCs. In this chain, TRBV2 is recombined with TRBJ1-1, and 9 junctional nucleotides match TRBD1. The CDR3 region reads CASTWDRVTEAFF. The nucleotides read TGTGCCAGCACTTGGGACAGGGTGACTGAAGCTTTCTTT. When the CDR3 is completed using the reference TRBV2 and TRBJ1-1 genes on either side, the full variable domain is EPEVTQTPSHQVTQMGQEVILRCVPISNHLYFYWYRQILGQKVEFLVSFYNNEISEKSEIFDDQFSVERPDGSNFTLKIRSTKLEDSAMYFCASTWDRVTEAFFGQGTRLTVV.